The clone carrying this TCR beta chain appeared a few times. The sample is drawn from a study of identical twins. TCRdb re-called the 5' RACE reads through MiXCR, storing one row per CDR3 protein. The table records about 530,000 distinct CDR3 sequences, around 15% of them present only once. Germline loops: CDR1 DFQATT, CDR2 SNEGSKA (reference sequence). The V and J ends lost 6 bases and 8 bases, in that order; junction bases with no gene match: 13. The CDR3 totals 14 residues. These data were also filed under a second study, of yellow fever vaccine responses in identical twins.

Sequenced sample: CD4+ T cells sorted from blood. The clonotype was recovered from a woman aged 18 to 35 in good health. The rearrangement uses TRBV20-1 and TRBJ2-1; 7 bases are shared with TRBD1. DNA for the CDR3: TGCAGTGCCCCTCGATTGAGGGGGACAGATGAGCAGTTCTTC. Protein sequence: CSAPRLRGTDEQFF.